Each of the 9 T cell receptor beta chains below was sequenced from the same sample in a study of high-grade serous ovarian cancer treatment subgroups. The tumor samples were collected prior to definitive surgery or chemotherapy. Generated by immunoSEQ multiplex PCR, the TCRdb table keeps only in-frame clones and is missing some. The data contain around 1,800 clones, approximately 72% of them singletons. The sequencing sample was made of tumor tissue. The receptors originated from a human donor with high-grade serous ovarian cancer.

The chain employs TRBV7-2 and TRBJ2-6; D may be TRBD2 (5 bases). Germline CDR1 and CDR2: SGHTA and FQGNSA. V gave up 1 base and J gave up 0 bases, with 7 bases separating them. The CDR3 has 16 amino acids. Here the CDR3 reads CASSLGRSSGANVLTF. In DNA form, the CDR3 reads TGTGCCAGCAGCTTAGGGAGGAGCTCTGGGGCCAACGTCCTGACTTTC.

Here the CDR3 DNA reads TGTGCCATCAGACCGGGACAGTACACTGAAGCTTTCTTT. Amino acids: CAIRPGQYTEAFF. The rearrangement links TRBV10-3 to TRBJ1-1; 7 nucleotides align to TRBD1. V was pared by 6 bases and J by 3 bases, with 4 bases of the junction left unmatched. Germline CDR1 is ENHRY and CDR2 is SYGVKD. The CDR3 is 13 amino acids.

This rearrangement joins TRBV7-2 to TRBJ2-5; 12 bases map to TRBD2. This CDR3 is built from 16 residues. After removal of 2 bases from V and 2 bases from J, the junction contained 3 bases not matched to a gene. Germline lookup yields CDR1 SGHTA and CDR2 FQGNSA. The DNA of the CDR3 is TGTGCCAGCAGCTTAAGGACTAGCGGGGTTCAAGAGACCCAGTACTTC. Protein: CASSLRTSGVQETQYF.

The chain uses TRBV2 and TRBJ2-2; 10 bases match TRBD1. This CDR3 has 18 residues. Germline lookup yields CDR1 SNHLY and CDR2 FYNNEI. Trimming at V came to 1 base and at J to 7 bases, leaving 12 bases not matched to a gene. The chain's CDR3 is CASSEDNPGQGSVGELFF. CDR3 nucleotides: TGTGCCAGCAGTGAAGACAACCCGGGACAGGGGAGTGTCGGGGAGCTGTTTTTT.

CDR3 residues: CASSPLAGGYEQYF. The CDR3 DNA sequence: TGTGCCAGCAGTCCTCTAGCGGGAGGTTACGAGCAGTACTTC. The chain combines TRBV27 with TRBJ2-7, with 11 bases identical to TRBD2. V lost 5 bases and J lost 4; bases outside the gene matches: 4. The CDR3 contains 14 residues. The germline V gene encodes CDR1 MNHEY and CDR2 SMNVEV (reference sequence).

The chain is built from TRBV28 and TRBJ1-2; the D is unclear. The germline V gene has CDR1 MDHEN and CDR2 SYDVKM. With 5 bases removed from V and 8 bases from J, the gap between germline ends came to 15 bases. The CDR3 is made up of 13 amino acids. The CDR3 bases are TGTGCCAGCAGTACCGGGAGGGCGGGGGGCTACACCTTC. Encoded protein: CASSTGRAGGYTF.

J is TRBJ2-5 and V is TRBV7-2, with 7 positions matching TRBD2. Germline CDR1 is SGHTA and CDR2 is FQGNSA. There are 14 residues in the CDR3. The junction had 13 bases not matched to a gene; V was cut back by 8 bases and J by 7 bases. The CDR3 coding sequence is TGTGCCAGCGGCGTTGGCGGGAGCGGCGGGACCCAGTACTTC. Translating it yields CASGVGGSGGTQYF. The whole variable domain, filled in from reference TRBV7-2 and TRBJ2-5, reads GAGVSQSPSNKVTEKGKDVELRCDPISGHTALYWYRQSLGQGLEFLIYFQGNSAPDKSGLPSDRFSAERTGGSVSTLTIQRTQQEDSAVYLCASGVGGSGGTQYFGPGTRLLVL.

This clone has a handful of counts. This chain links TRBV10-3 with TRBJ2-7, with TRBD2 matching over 9 bases. CDR1 ENHRY and CDR2 SYGVKD come from the germline V gene. The junction had 8 bases not matched to a gene; V was cut back by 3 bases and J by 2 bases. CDR3 size: 16 residues. In DNA, the CDR3 is TGTGCCATCAGTGAACCGGGACTAGCCATCGCCTACGAGCAGTACTTC. Protein product: CAISEPGLAIAYEQYF.

The rearrangement uses TRBV2 and TRBJ1-6; D is undetermined. The CDR3 loop spans 14 amino acids. Trimming left V 2 bases short and J 7 bases short, with 9 bases between. Germline V lookup: CDR1 SNHLY, CDR2 FYNNEI. CDR3 nucleotide sequence: TGTGCCAGCAGTGAATGGCCAGCAAATTCACCCCTCCACTTT. Residues: CASSEWPANSPLHF. The full variable domain, in which reference TRBV2 and TRBJ1-6 provide the parts outside the CDR3, is EPEVTQTPSHQVTQMGQEVILRCVPISNHLYFYWYRQILGQKVEFLVSFYNNEISEKSEIFDDQFSVERPDGSNFTLKIRSTKLEDSAMYFCASSEWPANSPLHFGNGTRLTVT.